This TCR beta chain was obtained from a study of T cell responses to AZD1222 COVID-19 vaccine. Sequenced by immunoSEQ multiplex PCR; TCRdb stores in-frame clones only, minus some. The data hold approximately 73,000 clones, with 84% observed a single time. Study observations and caveats: The CD4 TCRs associated with vaccination extended across spike and predominated at 160-218 and 743-854. At study baseline, merely six AZD1222 recipients were seropositive. White British people made up most donors, females outnumbered males, and clonal diversity was possibly underestimated.

Of note for this clone: Its target is unknown.

CDR1 KGHDR and CDR2 SFDVKD come from the germline V gene. The CDR3 contains 14 residues. Between the trimmed V and J ends, which lost 9 bases and 8 bases, there was a span of 21 bases. Source: peripheral blood, taken on day 0 of AZD1222 vaccination. J is TRBJ1-2 and V is TRBV24-1, with D perhaps matching TRBD1 (6 bases). This TCR derives from an adult in good health. The CDR3 spells CATGPGGALWGYTF. The CDR3 DNA reads as TGTGCCACCGGGCCCGGGGGGGCTTTATGGGGCTACACCTTC.